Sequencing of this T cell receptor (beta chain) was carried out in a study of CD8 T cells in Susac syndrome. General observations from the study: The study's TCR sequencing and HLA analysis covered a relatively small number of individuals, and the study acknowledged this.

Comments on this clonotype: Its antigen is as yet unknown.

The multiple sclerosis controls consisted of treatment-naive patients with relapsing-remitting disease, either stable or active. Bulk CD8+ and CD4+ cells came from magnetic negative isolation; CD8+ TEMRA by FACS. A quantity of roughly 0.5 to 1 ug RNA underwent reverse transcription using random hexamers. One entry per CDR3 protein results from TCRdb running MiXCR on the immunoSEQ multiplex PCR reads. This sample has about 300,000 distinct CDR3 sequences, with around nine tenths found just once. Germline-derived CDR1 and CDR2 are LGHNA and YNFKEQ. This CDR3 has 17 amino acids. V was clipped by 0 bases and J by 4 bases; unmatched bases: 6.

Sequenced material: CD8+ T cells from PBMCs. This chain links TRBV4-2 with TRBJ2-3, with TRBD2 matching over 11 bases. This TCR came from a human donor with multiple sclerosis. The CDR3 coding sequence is TGTGCCAGCAGCCAAGATTTGACTAGCGGGGAGTCAGATACGCAGTATTTT. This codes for CASSQDLTSGESDTQYF.